This record looks at one TCR beta chain sequence and its context. This entry belongs to a study of blood T cell repertoires in COVID-19. As for the study in general: T cells, B-cell-depleted T cells, or PBMCs provided the cDNA or gDNA that served as material.

The germline V gene encodes CDR1 SGHTA and CDR2 FQGNSA. The CDR3 totals 15 residues. The V gene lost 1 base and the J gene lost 5 bases, with 11 bases spanning the gap. Under the authors' procedure: For nucleated cells, counts were estimated from reference gene primer amplification. Sequencing was performed with immunoSEQ multiplex PCR; in TCRdb, only in-frame clones are kept and a portion is missing. The V and J calls and the clone size are those of that table, but D and trimming were determined from the DNA. The data contain about 350,000 clones, approximately 89% of them singletons. The clonotype originates from a young woman who had recovered from COVID-19. This rearrangement joins TRBV7-2 to TRBJ2-2, with a tentative D call TRBD2 (5 bases). The sequencing input was peripheral blood. CDR3 coding DNA: TGTGCCAGCAGCTTAGATTTACGGGGTACCGGGGAGCTGTTTTTT. Its translation: CASSLDLRGTGELFF.